These 29 T cell receptor beta chains were all obtained from the same sample, sequenced in a study of blood T cell repertoires in COVID-19. The repertoire was sequenced with immunoSEQ multiplex PCR; TCRdb's copy has only in-frame clones and lacks some. Among 180,000 or so clones, approximately 84% were seen once, and the ten largest hold around 7%. Sequencing was carried out using PBMCs or T cells enriched from blood (not recorded which). The receptors originated from a man in his forties who had recovered from COVID-19.

J is TRBJ1-2 and V is TRBV19; 7 bases line up with TRBD1. This CDR3 comprises 13 residues. The J segment lost 9 bases and the V segment lost 3 bases, leaving 7 bases of the junction unmatched. Germline loops: CDR1 LNHDA, CDR2 SQIVND (reference sequence). DNA of the CDR3: TGTGCCAGTAGTATGAACGACAGGGATCGCTACACCTTC. This gives the protein CASSMNDRDRYTF.

This chain links TRBV5-1 with TRBJ1-2, with 9 bases matching TRBD1. The germline gives CDR1 SGHRS, CDR2 YFSETQ. Trimming removed 4 bases from V and 8 bases from J; junction bases left unmatched: 3. CDR3 length: 12 amino acids. The CDR3 bases are TGCGCCAGCAGCAGGACAGGGGAAGGCTACACCTTC. It encodes CASSRTGEGYTF.

With respect to this clone: Other DNA sequences in the sample encode the same CDR3. The chain is built from TRBV5-1 and TRBJ1-5, with 7 bases identical to TRBD1. Trimming cost V 4 bases and J 3 bases; bases outside gene matches: 4. This CDR3 is 14 amino acids long. The V gene's germline CDR1 is SGHRS and CDR2 YFSETQ. CDR3 nucleotides: TGCGCCAGCAGCCTGGGACAGCCCAATCAGCCCCAGCATTTT. It encodes CASSLGQPNQPQHF.

CDR3 protein: CASSGINRGSNQPQHF. In DNA, the CDR3 is TGTGCCAGTAGCGGGATAAACAGGGGAAGCAATCAGCCCCAGCATTTT. This sequence joins TRBV19 and TRBJ1-5; TRBD1 aligns across 7 bases. The J segment lost 1 base and the V segment lost 6 bases, leaving 9 bases of the junction unmatched. Germline loops: CDR1 LNHDA, CDR2 SQIVND (reference sequence). This CDR3 spans 16 amino acids.

The chain is built from TRBV2 and TRBJ1-2; D is undetermined. Germline loops: CDR1 SNHLY, CDR2 FYNNEI. The CDR3 is 13 residues long. Trimming left V 4 bases short and J 4 bases short, with 10 bases between. The CDR3 DNA follows: TGTGCCAGCAGTGCTCAACGGGGCTATGGCTACACCTTC. Amino acid sequence: CASSAQRGYGYTF.

The chain employs TRBV9 and TRBJ1-1; 10 bases line up with TRBD1. Germline lookup yields CDR1 SGDLS and CDR2 YYNGEE. The CDR3 totals 14 residues. V trimming: 3 bases; J trimming: 4 bases; junction bases outside the gene matches: 3. CDR3 residues: CASSATGGSTEAFF. The CDR3 nucleotides are TGTGCCAGCAGCGCGACAGGGGGCAGCACTGAAGCTTTCTTT.

The chain uses TRBV29-1 and TRBJ1-2, with TRBD1 identical over 7 bases. CDR3 length: 14 residues. Germline V gene data show CDR1 as SQVTM and CDR2 as ANQGSEA. J lost 5 bases, V lost 6 bases, and 12 bases had no gene match. CDR3 residues: CSVAGDRADYGYTF. In nucleotides, the CDR3 is TGCAGCGTAGCTGGGGACAGAGCCGATTATGGCTACACCTTC. Filled out from reference TRBV29-1 and TRBJ1-2, the complete variable domain reads SAVISQKPSRDICQRGTSLTIQCQVDSQVTMMFWYRQQPGQSLTLIATANQGSEATYESGFVIDKFPISRPNLTFSTLTVSNMSPEDSSIYLCSVAGDRADYGYTFGSGTRLTVV.

The rearrangement joins TRBV6-5 to TRBJ1-4, with 8 bases matching TRBD1. V shed 7 bases, J shed 8 bases, and the junction held 9 bases outside the gene matches. The V gene's germline CDR1 is MNHEY and CDR2 SVGAGI. This CDR3 is 14 amino acids long. The CDR3 DNA is TGTGCCAGCAATTCGGACAGGGTTAACGAAAAACTGTTTTTT. This encodes CASNSDRVNEKLFF.

The J gene is TRBJ2-5, the V gene TRBV12-3 or TRBV12-4; the D gene is possibly TRBD2 (6 bases). The V end lost 6 bases, the J end lost 6 bases, and 11 bases lay between the germline ends. CDR3 length: 12 amino acids. CDR3 amino acids: CASSPEGQTQYF. In DNA form, the CDR3 reads TGTGCCAGCAGCCCGGAGGGGCAGACCCAGTACTTC.

This clone came up a few times. The chain employs TRBV29-1 and TRBJ1-4, with 9 positions matching TRBD1. Germline V gives CDR1 SQVTM, CDR2 ANQGSEA. With 2 bases clipped from V and 5 bases from J, the junction kept 12 bases outside the gene matches. The CDR3 covers 17 residues. The CDR3 is CSVESLVSTGGNEKLFF. CDR3 coding DNA: TGCAGCGTTGAATCACTCGTCTCGACAGGGGGAAATGAAAAACTGTTTTTT. Full variable domain (missing parts from reference TRBV29-1 and TRBJ1-4): SAVISQKPSRDICQRGTSLTIQCQVDSQVTMMFWYRQQPGQSLTLIATANQGSEATYESGFVIDKFPISRPNLTFSTLTVSNMSPEDSSIYLCSVESLVSTGGNEKLFFGSGTQLSVL.

This clone was detected a few times. The genes are TRBV27 and TRBJ2-2, with D possibly TRBD2 on 5 matching bases. This CDR3 is 14 amino acids long. CDR1 and CDR2 (germline): MNHEY, SMNVEV (reference sequence). Between the trimmed V and J ends, which lost 9 bases and 2 bases, there was a span of 13 bases. Written as DNA, the CDR3 is TGTGCCAGTCAAGACGGGATAAACACCGGGGAGCTGTTTTTT. Residues: CASQDGINTGELFF.

V gene TRBV5-6 combines with J gene TRBJ2-2; 7 positions match TRBD1. With V trimmed by 0 bases and J by 4 bases, 3 bases remained unmatched. Germline lookup yields CDR1 SGHDT and CDR2 YYEEEE. The CDR3 contains 15 residues. Written as DNA, the CDR3 is TGTGCCAGCAGCTTGGTCGACAGGGTCACCGGGGAGCTGTTTTTT. Protein: CASSLVDRVTGELFF.

The CDR3 loop is CASSYSGNTEAFF. Here the CDR3 DNA reads TGTGCCAGCAGTTATTCAGGAAACACTGAAGCTTTCTTT. The chain links TRBV12-3 or TRBV12-4 to TRBJ1-1; D not certain. The V end lost 4 bases, the J end lost 2 bases, and 8 bases lay between the germline ends. The CDR3 consists of 13 residues.

The gene calls are TRBV5-5 and TRBJ1-2; D is uncertain. Trimming shortened V by 7 bases and J by 5 bases, and 12 bases separated the two germline ends. The CDR3 is made up of 12 amino acids. CDR1 is SGHKS, CDR2 YYEKEE, per germline (reference sequence). The CDR3 protein is CASSQVTYGYTF. CDR3 bases: TGTGCCAGCTCCCAGGTTACATATGGCTACACCTTC.

The chain joins TRBV4-2 to TRBJ1-5, with 8 bases identical to TRBD1. CDR3 length: 16 residues. The germline V gene has CDR1 LGHNA and CDR2 YNFKEQ. Germline trimming cut 3 bases from V and 4 bases from J; bases unmatched to any gene: 8. CDR3 coding DNA: TGTGCCAGCAGCCATCATACCGGGACAGGTAATCAGCCCCAGCATTTT. Its translation is CASSHHTGTGNQPQHF.

V is TRBV2 and J is TRBJ1-6, with TRBD1 matching over 8 bases. Looked up from germline, CDR1 is SNHLY and CDR2 is FYNNEI. The V gene end was trimmed by 8 bases and the J gene end by 10 bases; junction bases not matched to a gene: 10. The CDR3 sequence is 14 residues long. Written as DNA, the CDR3 is TGTGCCAGCCGTCGGACAGGGCTATTGTCACCCCTCCACTTT. This codes for CASRRTGLLSPLHF. Complete variable domain (other parts from reference TRBV2 and TRBJ1-6): EPEVTQTPSHQVTQMGQEVILRCVPISNHLYFYWYRQILGQKVEFLVSFYNNEISEKSEIFDDQFSVERPDGSNFTLKIRSTKLEDSAMYFCASRRTGLLSPLHFGNGTRLTVT.

V is TRBV5-6 and J is TRBJ1-3, with D unresolved. The CDR3 has 15 residues. The germline V and J ends were trimmed by 4 bases and 0 bases, with 11 bases remaining between them. Germline V gene lookup returns CDR1 SGHDT and CDR2 YYEEEE. This CDR3 reads CASSREESSGNTIYF. DNA for the CDR3: TGTGCCAGCAGCCGGGAAGAGAGCTCTGGAAACACCATATATTTT. Together with reference TRBV5-6 and TRBJ1-3, the CDR3 gives the full variable domain: DAGVTQSPTHLIKTRGQQVTLRCSPKSGHDTVSWYQQALGQGPQFIFQYYEEEERQRGNFPDRFSGHQFPNYSSELNVNALLLGDSALYLCASSREESSGNTIYFGEGSWLTVV.

This chain links TRBV6-1 with TRBJ1-1; D remains unclear. Germline V gene lookup returns CDR1 MNHNS and CDR2 SASEGT. V was pared by 2 bases and J by 5 bases, with 30 bases between. CDR3 length: 20 residues. CDR3 coding DNA: TGTGCCAGCAGTGAACTGGCCCCCGGGATCCACGATGATACCCAAACTGAAGCTTTCTTT. It encodes CASSELAPGIHDDTQTEAFF.

This clone has at least ten counts. This sequence joins TRBV10-3 and TRBJ2-2; 8 nucleotides match TRBD2. Trimming at V came to 0 bases and at J to 4 bases, leaving 7 bases not matched to a gene. From germline, CDR1 is ENHRY and CDR2 SYGVKD. The CDR3 extends over 17 amino acids. The CDR3, as DNA: TGTGCCATCAGTGAGTCTCCCCAAACTAGCGGCACCGGGGAGCTGTTTTTT. Translated, it gives CAISESPQTSGTGELFF.

The chain combines TRBV24-1 with TRBJ1-2; D is undetermined. V lost 3 bases to trimming and J lost 8 bases, with 12 bases between them. The CDR3 consists of 13 residues. Germline V gives CDR1 KGHDR, CDR2 SFDVKD. The CDR3 sequence: CATSDLPGRGYTF. The CDR3 bases are TGTGCCACCAGTGATCTTCCCGGGAGAGGCTACACCTTC.

The chain has TRBV6-5 and TRBJ1-5; the D is unclear. CDR1 is MNHEY, CDR2 SVGAGI, per germline. V lost 3 bases and J 4 bases, leaving 10 bases between the germline ends. This CDR3 region has 14 residues. The chain's CDR3 is CASSYAGNNQPQHF. The CDR3 region has the DNA TGTGCCAGCAGTTATGCGGGTAATAATCAGCCCCAGCATTTT.

The chain uses TRBV29-1 and TRBJ1-2; TRBD1 matches 9 bases. The trim removed 0 bases at V and 7 bases at J, leaving 6 bases unmatched. The germline CDR1 and CDR2 sequences are SQVTM and ANQGSEA. The CDR3 is 14 amino acids. CDR3 sequence (DNA): TGCAGCGTTGAAGATCTTGGGACAGGGTCTGGCTACACCTTC. Amino acids: CSVEDLGTGSGYTF.

The CDR3 DNA reads as TGCGCCAGCAGCCCGGTTGCAGGGGAAAACGGCTACACCTTC. Amino acid sequence: CASSPVAGENGYTF. The chain links TRBV5-1 to TRBJ1-2; maybe TRBD1 (6 bases). The CDR3 is 14 residues long. Germline V gene data show CDR1 as SGHRS and CDR2 as YFSETQ. Trimming cost V 4 bases and J 8 bases, with 18 bases left between them.

This chain links TRBV30 with TRBJ1-1; 8 bases are a match to TRBD1. Unmatched junction bases numbered 3, after V lost 2 bases and J lost 4 bases. This CDR3 spans 13 amino acids. Germline loops: CDR1 GTSNPN, CDR2 SVGIG (reference sequence). CDR3 DNA: TGTGCCTGGAGTAGGCAGGGGGCCACTGAAGCTTTCTTT. It codes for CAWSRQGATEAFF.

The gene calls are TRBV6-4 and TRBJ1-2, with 12 bases matching TRBD1. V was pared by 4 bases and J by 7 bases, with 13 bases of the junction left unmatched. CDR1 and CDR2 from the germline V gene are MRHNA and SNTAGT. This CDR3 spans 17 amino acids. CDR3 residues: CASSAQPGQGALSGYTF. In DNA, the CDR3 is TGTGCCAGCAGTGCGCAACCGGGACAGGGGGCATTAAGTGGCTACACCTTC.

The chain employs TRBV24-1 and TRBJ1-1, with a possible D match to TRBD1 (6 bases). The CDR3 runs 12 residues. In germline, CDR1 is KGHDR, CDR2 SFDVKD. The V end lost 3 bases, the J end lost 7 bases, and 8 bases lay between the germline ends. CDR3 bases: TGTGCCACCAGTGATCAGGACAGTGAAGCTTTCTTT. Translation gives CATSDQDSEAFF.

The chain links TRBV19 to TRBJ2-3; 8 nucleotides agree with TRBD1. This CDR3 contains 14 residues. Germline V gene sequence: CDR1 LNHDA, CDR2 SQIVND (reference sequence). V shed 4 bases and J 7 bases; nucleotides not matched to a gene: 7. In nucleotides, the CDR3 is TGTGCCAGTAGTAGTAGCAGGGGGCGAAATACGCAGTATTTT. Translation gives CASSSSRGRNTQYF. The variable domain in full, completed from reference TRBV19 and TRBJ2-3, reads DGGITQSPKYLFRKEGQNVTLSCEQNLNHDAMYWYRQDPGQGLRLIYYSQIVNDFQKGDIAEGYSVSREKKESFPLTVTSAQKNPTAFYLCASSSSRGRNTQYFGPGTRLTVL.

This rearrangement joins TRBV7-6 to TRBJ1-2; TRBD1 might be the D (5 bases). Germline values: CDR1 SGHVS, CDR2 FNYEAQ. With 5 bases removed from V and 0 bases from J, the gap between germline ends came to 13 bases. This CDR3 has 15 residues. The CDR3 loop is CASSPGVGANYGYTF. CDR3 DNA: TGTGCCAGCAGCCCGGGGGTCGGGGCTAACTATGGCTACACCTTC.

V gene TRBV6-5 combines with J gene TRBJ2-6; D is undetermined. This CDR3 has 15 amino acids. From germline, CDR1 is MNHEY and CDR2 SVGAGI. V was cut by 2 bases and J by 2 bases, with 7 bases left in between. The CDR3 nucleotides read TGTGCCAGCAGTTACAAGCACCCTGGGGCCAACGTCCTGACTTTC. It encodes CASSYKHPGANVLTF.